The rows below give T cell receptor beta chains drawn from one sample of a study of response to subunit inactivated influenza vaccine. TCRdb analysed the RT-PCR reads with MiXCR anew, one entry per CDR3 protein. The data hold 650,000 or so distinct CDR3 sequences, with less than 15% observed a single time. Sequencing used PBMCs from blood, obtained around 14 days before vaccination. The receptors shown here come from a man between 45 and 60 years old who received an inactivated influenza vaccine. Both conserved end residues are part of each CDR3. Fields, in order: J gene, clone size, D gene, V gene, CDR3 protein, CDR3 DNA. A D gene is named only where the DNA matches it firmly. Clone size appears in some rows only: once, few, many, or a class for an expanded clone.

j_gene: TRBJ2-5; abundance: few; d_gene: TRBD2; v_gene: TRBV20-1; CDR3aa: CSARRPTGTTEETQYF; CDR3nt: TGCAGTGCTAGGCGACCTACCGGGACTACTGAAGAGACCCAGTACTTC
j_gene: TRBJ2-3; abundance: -; d_gene: TRBD2; v_gene: TRBV20-1; CDR3aa: CSARDTGGKDTQYF; CDR3nt: TGCAGTGCTAGAGATACGGGGGGGAAAGATACGCAGTATTTT
j_gene: TRBJ2-7; abundance: -; d_gene: -; v_gene: TRBV20-1; CDR3aa: CSARGGSYEQYF; CDR3nt: TGCAGTGCTAGGGGCGGCTCCTACGAGCAGTACTTC
j_gene: TRBJ2-3; abundance: -; d_gene: TRBD2; v_gene: TRBV6-2/TRBV6-3; CDR3aa: CASSYQRDTDTQYF; CDR3nt: TGTGCCAGCAGTTACCAGCGGGACACAGATACGCAGTATTTT
j_gene: TRBJ2-7; abundance: -; d_gene: TRBD1; v_gene: TRBV7-2; CDR3aa: CASSLSAGQGLGEQYF; CDR3nt: TGTGCCAGCAGCTTAAGCGCCGGACAGGGGCTAGGCGAGCAGTACTTC
j_gene: TRBJ2-1; abundance: -; d_gene: TRBD2; v_gene: TRBV7-8; CDR3aa: CASSIRREVEQFF; CDR3nt: TGTGCCAGCAGCATACGGCGGGAGGTTGAGCAGTTCTTC
j_gene: TRBJ2-5; abundance: -; d_gene: -; v_gene: TRBV20-1; CDR3aa: CSARSTPGETQYF; CDR3nt: TGCAGTGCTAGATCTACCCCCGGGGAGACCCAGTACTTC
j_gene: TRBJ1-4; abundance: -; d_gene: TRBD1; v_gene: TRBV12-3/TRBV12-4; CDR3aa: CDSSPRQGAAVKLFF; CDR3nt: TGTGACAGCAGTCCCAGACAGGGGGCGGCGGTAAAACTGTTTTTT
j_gene: TRBJ2-1; abundance: -; d_gene: -; v_gene: TRBV3-1; CDR3aa: CASSPGNWANEQFF; CDR3nt: TGTGCCAGCAGCCCGGGAAATTGGGCGAATGAGCAGTTCTTC
j_gene: TRBJ2-7; abundance: -; d_gene: TRBD2; v_gene: TRBV6-2/TRBV6-3; CDR3aa: CASTLAGTLGEQYF; CDR3nt: TGTGCCAGCACATTAGCGGGGACCTTAGGCGAGCAGTACTTC
j_gene: TRBJ2-2; abundance: few; d_gene: -; v_gene: TRBV9; CDR3aa: CASSVSGTMKNTGELFF; CDR3nt: TGTGCCAGCAGCGTTTCCGGGACAATGAAGAACACCGGGGAGCTGTTTTTT
j_gene: TRBJ1-2; abundance: -; d_gene: -; v_gene: TRBV6-1; CDR3aa: CASSESYGNYGYTF; CDR3nt: TGTGCCAGCAGTGAATCGTACGGGAACTATGGCTACACCTTC
j_gene: TRBJ2-1; abundance: few; d_gene: TRBD2; v_gene: TRBV4-1; CDR3aa: CASSQGPQRGGFNEQFF; CDR3nt: TGCGCCAGCAGCCAAGGACCTCAGCGGGGGGGATTCAATGAGCAGTTCTTC
j_gene: TRBJ2-1; abundance: -; d_gene: -; v_gene: TRBV4-2; CDR3aa: CASSQQLANNEQFF; CDR3nt: TGTGCCAGCAGCCAACAACTAGCTAACAATGAGCAGTTCTTC
j_gene: TRBJ2-7; abundance: -; d_gene: -; v_gene: TRBV20-1; CDR3aa: CSARWAYEQYF; CDR3nt: TGCAGTGCTAGGTGGGCATACGAGCAGTACTTC
j_gene: TRBJ2-1; abundance: many; d_gene: -; v_gene: TRBV20-1; CDR3aa: CSARDLGRSYNEQFF; CDR3nt: TGCAGTGCTAGAGATCTCGGCAGATCCTACAATGAGCAGTTCTTC
j_gene: TRBJ2-1; abundance: few; d_gene: TRBD1; v_gene: TRBV5-1; CDR3aa: CASRNDRGNYNEQFF; CDR3nt: TGCGCCAGCCGGAACGACAGGGGAAACTACAATGAGCAGTTCTTC
j_gene: TRBJ1-5; abundance: -; d_gene: -; v_gene: TRBV20-1; CDR3aa: CSASRGHPNQPQHF; CDR3nt: TGCAGTGCTAGCAGGGGACACCCCAATCAGCCCCAGCATTTT
j_gene: TRBJ1-2; abundance: -; d_gene: TRBD1; v_gene: TRBV28; CDR3aa: CASSPGQGFTNYGYTF; CDR3nt: TGTGCCAGCAGTCCCGGACAGGGGTTTACTAACTATGGCTACACCTTC
j_gene: TRBJ2-1; abundance: once; d_gene: -; v_gene: TRBV12-5; CDR3aa: CASGRRENNEQFF; CDR3nt: TGTGCTAGTGGGCGCAGGGAGAACAATGAGCAGTTCTTC
j_gene: TRBJ1-3; abundance: many; d_gene: -; v_gene: TRBV12-3/TRBV12-4; CDR3aa: CASSFHSRSGNTIYF; CDR3nt: TGTGCCAGCAGTTTCCACAGCCGCTCTGGAAACACCATATATTTT
j_gene: TRBJ1-1; abundance: -; d_gene: TRBD1; v_gene: TRBV10-3; CDR3aa: CATGRGQGTEAFF; CDR3nt: TGTGCCACCGGAAGGGGGCAGGGCACTGAAGCTTTCTTT
j_gene: TRBJ2-7; abundance: few; d_gene: TRBD2; v_gene: TRBV14; CDR3aa: CASSQVGLAGSYEQYF; CDR3nt: TGTGCCAGCAGCCAAGTAGGACTAGCGGGATCCTACGAGCAGTACTTC
j_gene: TRBJ2-5; abundance: many; d_gene: TRBD1; v_gene: TRBV7-8; CDR3aa: CASSAYYRGLKTQYF; CDR3nt: TGTGCCAGCAGCGCGTACTACAGGGGGCTGAAGACCCAGTACTTC
j_gene: TRBJ1-2; abundance: -; d_gene: -; v_gene: TRBV30; CDR3aa: CASYSASANYGYTF; CDR3nt: TGTGCCTCGTATTCGGCATCAGCTAACTATGGCTACACCTTC
j_gene: TRBJ2-5; abundance: many; d_gene: -; v_gene: TRBV7-2; CDR3aa: CASSLIFGETQYF; CDR3nt: TGTGCCAGCAGCTTAATCTTTGGGGAGACCCAGTACTTC
j_gene: TRBJ1-5; abundance: -; d_gene: -; v_gene: TRBV6-5; CDR3aa: CASSYSGPSQPQHF; CDR3nt: TGTGCCAGCAGTTACTCGGGGCCTAGTCAGCCCCAGCATTTT
j_gene: TRBJ2-5; abundance: many; d_gene: TRBD1; v_gene: TRBV11-1; CDR3aa: CASSSGTGSETQYF; CDR3nt: TGTGCCAGCAGCTCCGGGACAGGGTCGGAGACCCAGTACTTC
j_gene: TRBJ2-1; abundance: few; d_gene: TRBD1; v_gene: TRBV28; CDR3aa: CASSFRGTGKFF; CDR3nt: TGTGCCAGCAGTTTCAGGGGGACAGGGAAGTTCTTC
j_gene: TRBJ2-2; abundance: few; d_gene: TRBD2; v_gene: TRBV7-8; CDR3aa: CASSRRLAGGLDTGELFF; CDR3nt: TGTGCCAGCAGCAGAAGACTAGCGGGGGGGCTAGACACCGGGGAGCTGTTTTTT
j_gene: TRBJ2-6; abundance: -; d_gene: -; v_gene: TRBV10-3; CDR3aa: CAIRQGTGANVLTF; CDR3nt: TGTGCCATCAGGCAGGGAACTGGGGCCAACGTCCTGACTTTC
j_gene: TRBJ2-6; abundance: -; d_gene: TRBD1; v_gene: TRBV9; CDR3aa: CASSVGTGSGANVLTF; CDR3nt: TGTGCCAGCAGCGTAGGGACAGGGTCTGGGGCCAACGTCCTGACTTTC
j_gene: TRBJ1-2; abundance: many; d_gene: TRBD1; v_gene: TRBV4-2; CDR3aa: CASSRDRDNYGYTF; CDR3nt: TGTGCCAGCAGTCGGGACAGGGATAACTATGGCTACACCTTC
j_gene: TRBJ2-1; abundance: few; d_gene: -; v_gene: TRBV20-1; CDR3aa: CSATWGRAVSYNEQFF; CDR3nt: TGCAGTGCTACGTGGGGGCGAGCGGTATCCTACAATGAGCAGTTCTTC
j_gene: TRBJ1-2; abundance: -; d_gene: -; v_gene: TRBV29-1; CDR3aa: CSVDEGLYGYTF; CDR3nt: TGCAGCGTTGACGAGGGCCTCTATGGCTACACCTTC
j_gene: TRBJ2-7; abundance: few; d_gene: -; v_gene: TRBV5-1; CDR3aa: CASRISSRSSYEQYF; CDR3nt: TGCGCCAGCAGAATTTCCAGCAGAAGCTCCTACGAGCAGTACTTC
j_gene: TRBJ2-1; abundance: few; d_gene: -; v_gene: TRBV5-4; CDR3aa: CASSFGGGTASYNEQFF; CDR3nt: TGTGCCAGCAGCTTTGGGGGCGGGACGGCTTCCTACAATGAGCAGTTCTTC
j_gene: TRBJ2-2; abundance: -; d_gene: TRBD1; v_gene: TRBV7-6; CDR3aa: CASSLWGTLPDRGLVGELFF; CDR3nt: TGTGCCAGCAGCTTATGGGGCACCCTCCCGGACAGGGGGCTCGTCGGGGAGCTGTTTTTT
j_gene: TRBJ1-5; abundance: few; d_gene: -; v_gene: TRBV12-3/TRBV12-4; CDR3aa: CASSFLGSNQPQHF; CDR3nt: TGTGCCAGCAGTTTCCTAGGTAGCAATCAGCCCCAGCATTTT
j_gene: TRBJ1-5; abundance: many; d_gene: -; v_gene: TRBV5-1; CDR3aa: CASSSTGLMGQPQHF; CDR3nt: TGCGCCAGCAGCTCAACAGGGCTGATGGGTCAGCCCCAGCATTTT
j_gene: TRBJ2-1; abundance: -; d_gene: -; v_gene: TRBV6-1; CDR3aa: CASSPGYSYNEQFF; CDR3nt: TGTGCCAGCAGCCCCGGATATTCCTACAATGAGCAGTTCTTC
j_gene: TRBJ1-1; abundance: -; d_gene: -; v_gene: TRBV10-3; CDR3aa: CASRPEGDTEAFF; CDR3nt: TGTGCCAGCAGACCGGAAGGGGACACTGAAGCTTTCTTT
j_gene: TRBJ1-2; abundance: -; d_gene: -; v_gene: TRBV28; CDR3aa: CASSFYGRVNYGYTF; CDR3nt: TGTGCCAGCAGTTTTTACGGCAGAGTTAACTATGGCTACACCTTC
j_gene: TRBJ2-7; abundance: many; d_gene: TRBD1; v_gene: TRBV5-1; CDR3aa: CASSYEQGAGYEQYF; CDR3nt: TGCGCCAGCAGCTACGAACAGGGGGCGGGCTACGAGCAGTACTTC
j_gene: TRBJ1-6; abundance: -; d_gene: -; v_gene: TRBV19; CDR3aa: CASSIGTVFHF; CDR3nt: TGTGCCAGTAGTATAGGAACAGTCTTCCACTTT
j_gene: TRBJ2-1; abundance: few; d_gene: TRBD2; v_gene: TRBV7-2; CDR3aa: CASKMNSGGYNEQFF; CDR3nt: TGTGCCAGCAAGATGAATAGCGGGGGATACAATGAGCAGTTCTTC
j_gene: TRBJ2-6; abundance: -; d_gene: -; v_gene: TRBV12-3/TRBV12-4; CDR3aa: CASNPGVGANVLTF; CDR3nt: TGTGCCAGCAACCCAGGGGTTGGGGCCAACGTCCTGACTTTC
j_gene: TRBJ2-5; abundance: -; d_gene: -; v_gene: TRBV5-1; CDR3aa: CASSYDRQVAETQYF; CDR3nt: TGCGCCAGCAGCTACGATCGACAGGTTGCTGAGACCCAGTACTTC
j_gene: TRBJ2-2; abundance: -; d_gene: -; v_gene: TRBV7-6; CDR3aa: CASSSQTSGELFF; CDR3nt: TGTGCCAGCAGCTCGCAGACGAGCGGGGAGCTGTTTTTT
j_gene: TRBJ2-1; abundance: few; d_gene: TRBD2; v_gene: TRBV7-2; CDR3aa: CASRGGGLGGPNEQFF; CDR3nt: TGTGCCAGCAGAGGGGGGGGACTAGGGGGACCTAATGAGCAGTTCTTC
j_gene: TRBJ2-1; abundance: -; d_gene: -; v_gene: TRBV12-3/TRBV12-4; CDR3aa: CASSRNMNHNEQFF; CDR3nt: TGTGCCAGCAGCCGAAATATGAACCACAATGAGCAGTTCTTC
j_gene: TRBJ2-5; abundance: -; d_gene: -; v_gene: TRBV20-1; CDR3aa: CSARSEGQTETQYF; CDR3nt: TGCAGTGCTAGATCAGAAGGACAGACGGAGACCCAGTACTTC
j_gene: TRBJ2-2; abundance: many; d_gene: -; v_gene: TRBV7-2; CDR3aa: CASSTGQSGLNTGELFF; CDR3nt: TGTGCCAGCAGCACAGGACAGTCAGGCCTTAACACCGGGGAGCTGTTTTTT
j_gene: TRBJ2-7; abundance: many; d_gene: -; v_gene: TRBV4-3; CDR3aa: CASSQEEQRWGEASYEQYF; CDR3nt: TGCGCCAGCAGCCAAGAAGAACAAAGATGGGGAGAAGCTTCCTACGAGCAGTACTTC
j_gene: TRBJ2-5; abundance: -; d_gene: TRBD2; v_gene: TRBV27; CDR3aa: CASSMLGTSGTQETQYF; CDR3nt: TGTGCCAGCAGTATGCTTGGGACTAGCGGGACCCAAGAGACCCAGTACTTC
j_gene: TRBJ2-2; abundance: -; d_gene: TRBD2; v_gene: TRBV6-2/TRBV6-3; CDR3aa: CASSYEAGGLMRTGELFF; CDR3nt: TGTGCCAGCAGTTACGAAGCGGGAGGGCTAATGCGCACCGGGGAGCTGTTTTTT
j_gene: TRBJ2-2; abundance: many; d_gene: TRBD2; v_gene: TRBV12-3/TRBV12-4; CDR3aa: CASSGLAGVKSGELFF; CDR3nt: TGTGCCAGCAGCGGACTAGCGGGAGTGAAGTCCGGGGAGCTGTTTTTT
j_gene: TRBJ1-5; abundance: many; d_gene: -; v_gene: TRBV7-9; CDR3aa: CASSLKSPGLGNQPQHF; CDR3nt: TGTGCCAGCAGCTTAAAAAGCCCGGGCCTGGGCAATCAGCCCCAGCATTTT
j_gene: TRBJ2-2; abundance: few; d_gene: -; v_gene: TRBV7-2; CDR3aa: CASRPTGSGDTGELFF; CDR3nt: TGTGCCAGCAGACCTACAGGGTCAGGGGACACCGGGGAGCTGTTTTTT
j_gene: TRBJ2-1; abundance: few; d_gene: -; v_gene: TRBV5-1; CDR3aa: CASSLAASLNEQFF; CDR3nt: TGCGCCAGCAGCTTGGCGGCTAGTTTAAATGAGCAGTTCTTC